This passage covers 12 T cell receptor beta chains from one sample sequenced in a study of T-cell memory formation after mild COVID-19. Using its own MiXCR run on the 5' RACE reads, TCRdb lists one record per CDR3 protein. The sample holds 30,000 to 40,000 distinct CDR3 sequences, 10% to 12% seen once. Sequenced: PBMCs or a T cell subset sorted from them (not recorded which). These receptors were taken from a man between 18 and 29 years old who had mild COVID-19 (a few samples of this study predate the infection). Cell type and time point are not known.

This clonotype has at least ten counts. J is TRBJ1-4 and V is TRBV7-2; weak D call: TRBD1 (6 bases). The V end lost 5 bases, the J end lost 11 bases, and 12 bases lay between the germline ends. The CDR3 has 12 residues. Germline V gene sequence: CDR1 SGHTA, CDR2 FQGNSA. CDR3 sequence reads: CASSLETGKLFF. The CDR3 region has the DNA TGTGCCAGCAGCCTTGAGACAGGCAAACTGTTTTTT.

This clonotype was picked up many times. The chain couples TRBV11-2 to TRBJ2-7, with unresolved D. There are 13 residues in the CDR3. V was cut by 3 bases and J by 0 bases, with 6 bases left in between. The germline V gene has CDR1 SGHAT and CDR2 FQNNGV. The CDR3 sequence: CASSLGGSYEQYV. Written as DNA, the CDR3 is TGTGCCAGCAGCTTGGGCGGCTCCTACGAGCAGTACGTC.

This clonotype has at least ten counts. V and J are TRBV3-1 and TRBJ2-3; TRBD2 matches 10 bases. From germline, CDR1 is LGHDT and CDR2 YNNKEL (reference sequence). There are 15 residues in the CDR3. V lost 4 bases to trimming and J lost 2 bases; unmatched junction nucleotides: 3. In DNA form, the CDR3 reads TGTGCCAGCAGCCCCCTAGCGGGGGTCACAGATACGCAGTATTTT. As protein: CASSPLAGVTDTQYF.

This clonotype appeared many times. This sequence joins TRBV12-3 or TRBV12-4 and TRBJ1-6, with D tentatively TRBD1 (5 bases). The CDR3 runs 14 residues. Between the trimmed V and J ends, which lost 5 bases and 4 bases, there was a span of 9 bases. The CDR3 bases are TGTGCCAGCAGTCCGGGACCGTATAATTCACCCCTCCACTTT. Amino acid sequence: CASSPGPYNSPLHF.

This clonotype has ten or more counts. J is TRBJ2-7 and V is TRBV12-3 or TRBV12-4; D is unclear. This CDR3 is built from 12 residues. With 2 bases removed from V and 3 bases from J, the gap between germline ends came to 5 bases. The CDR3 here is CASSLSGYEQYF. The DNA of the CDR3 is TGTGCCAGCAGTTTATCCGGCTACGAGCAGTACTTC.

This clonotype was found a few times. This chain joins TRBV7-8 and TRBJ1-5, with no clear D. The CDR3 is 16 amino acids. Trimming pared 8 bases from V and 5 bases from J, leaving 22 bases between. CDR1 SGHVS and CDR2 FQNEAQ come from the germline V gene. Here the CDR3 DNA reads TGTGCCAGCGGGTTGGGAAATGGGCTCATAGATCAGCCCCAGCATTTT. Translation gives CASGLGNGLIDQPQHF.

This clonotype was observed many times. The chain employs TRBV7-9 and TRBJ2-3; the match to TRBD2 covers 8 bases. Germline trimming cut 5 bases from V and 0 bases from J; bases unmatched to any gene: 7. There are 16 residues in the CDR3. The germline V gene encodes CDR1 SEHNR and CDR2 FQNEAQ (reference sequence). For the CDR3, the DNA is TGTGCCAGCAGCACCATAGCGGGGCCTAGCACAGATACGCAGTATTTT. It codes for CASSTIAGPSTDTQYF.

This clonotype was recorded at least ten times. This chain joins TRBV4-3 and TRBJ1-6; D not certain. V lost 0 bases and J 9 bases, leaving 12 bases between the germline ends. CDR1 and CDR2 (germline): LGHNA, YSLEER. The CDR3 covers 15 residues. CDR3 sequence: CASSQDVGRVSPLHF. In DNA form, the CDR3 reads TGCGCCAGCAGCCAAGATGTTGGTAGGGTTTCACCCCTCCACTTT.

CDR3 nucleotides: TGTGCCAGCGCCGGGGATACCAATCAGCCCCAGCATTTT. The encoded protein is CASAGDTNQPQHF. The chain carries TRBV28 and TRBJ1-5; no reliable D call. CDR3 length equals 13 residues. CDR1 and CDR2 (germline): MDHEN, SYDVKM. With 8 bases removed from V and 3 bases from J, the gap between germline ends came to 11 bases.

This clonotype was observed many times. This chain connects TRBV29-1 to TRBJ2-1; D is possibly TRBD1 (6 bases). This CDR3 spans 18 amino acids. With 0 bases removed from V and 4 bases from J, the gap between germline ends came to 22 bases. CDR1 is SQVTM and CDR2 is ANQGSEA in the germline V gene. This CDR3 is CSVEDHGKSWGQYNEQFF. The CDR3 DNA follows: TGCAGCGTTGAAGATCACGGGAAGAGCTGGGGGCAGTACAATGAGCAGTTCTTC.

In its sample, this clonotype was seen many times. The chain couples TRBV7-9 to TRBJ2-5; TRBD1 matches at 7 bases. Germline V gene data show CDR1 as SEHNR and CDR2 as FQNEAQ (reference sequence). The CDR3 spans 14 residues. The J segment lost 5 bases and the V segment lost 5 bases, leaving 8 bases of the junction unmatched. This CDR3 is CASSTTQGRETQYF. CDR3 DNA: TGTGCCAGCAGCACGACACAGGGGCGGGAGACCCAGTACTTC.

This clonotype is medium-sized in the sample. V and J are TRBV20-1 and TRBJ1-1; tentative D call: TRBD1 (5 bases). Germline lookup yields CDR1 DFQATT and CDR2 SNEGSKA (reference sequence). The CDR3 contains 13 residues. V lost 1 base and J 5 bases, leaving 11 bases between the germline ends. Written as DNA, the CDR3 is TGCAGTGCTAGAGGAGAGGGGACGACTGAAGCTTTCTTT. Its protein product is CSARGEGTTEAFF.